The 20 T cell receptor beta chains below all came from one sample that was sequenced in a study of blood T cell repertoires in COVID-19. Assay: immunoSEQ multiplex PCR; the TCRdb copy retains only in-frame clones and omits some. Of tens of thousands of clones detected, 74% appear once; the ten largest clones hold 28%. The sample was peripheral blood. These TCRs come from a woman aged 80 or older with acute or convalescent COVID-19.

The gene calls are TRBV19 and TRBJ1-6; D uncertain. Germline CDR1 LNHDA, CDR2 SQIVND (reference sequence). With 4 bases removed from V and 0 bases from J, the gap between germline ends came to 22 bases. There are 20 residues in the CDR3. CDR3 sequence: CASSTNSWTGRYSYNSPLHF. CDR3 sequence (DNA): TGTGCCAGTAGTACCAACTCTTGGACGGGAAGGTACTCCTATAATTCACCCCTCCACTTT.

This sequence joins TRBV6-5 and TRBJ1-3; TRBD1 agrees at 10 bases. CDR3 length: 15 amino acids. Germline V gene data show CDR1 as MNHEY and CDR2 as SVGAGI. V trimming: 6 bases; J trimming: 4 bases; junction bases outside the gene matches: 6. CDR3 DNA: TGTGCCAGCAGACGACAGGGGGCAGGGGGAAACACCATATATTTT. Translation gives CASRRQGAGGNTIYF.

V usage is TRBV7-2 and J usage is TRBJ2-1, with D possibly matching TRBD2 (5 bases). Looked up from germline, CDR1 is SGHTA and CDR2 is FQGNSA. This CDR3 is built from 12 residues. V lost 1 base, J lost 7 bases, and 5 bases lay in between. DNA of the CDR3: TGTGCCAGCAGCTTAGGGAGGAATGAGCAGTTCTTC. Protein product: CASSLGRNEQFF.

This clone turned up a few times. The chain couples TRBV5-1 to TRBJ1-1, with 9 bases fitting TRBD1. The length of the CDR3 is 14 residues. Losses at the gene ends were 5 bases for V and 6 bases for J; bases not matched to a gene: 8. The germline V gene encodes CDR1 SGHRS and CDR2 YFSETQ. CDR3 sequence reads: CASRSDRGSAEAFF. In DNA form, the CDR3 reads TGCGCCAGCAGATCGGACAGGGGATCGGCTGAAGCTTTCTTT.

The chain has TRBV9 and TRBJ2-1; TRBD2 matches at 8 bases. This CDR3 comprises 16 residues. Germline CDR1 reads SGDLS; CDR2 reads YYNGEE. J lost 8 bases, V lost 0 bases, and 10 bases had no gene match. The CDR3 reads CASSVGLAGLNHEQFF. CDR3 in DNA: TGTGCCAGCAGCGTAGGGTTAGCGGGACTCAATCATGAGCAGTTCTTC.

This chain connects TRBV28 to TRBJ2-3; 9 positions agree with TRBD1. Germline V gene sequence: CDR1 MDHEN, CDR2 SYDVKM. V lost 5 bases to trimming and J lost 3 bases; unmatched junction nucleotides: 6. The CDR3 is 15 amino acids. The CDR3 protein is CASSRDRGWTDTQYF. As DNA, the CDR3 is TGTGCCAGCAGTAGAGACAGGGGGTGGACAGATACGCAGTATTTT.

CDR3 in DNA: TGTGCCAGCAGCCCACTACTATACAATGAGCAGTTCTTC. It specifies CASSPLLYNEQFF. This rearrangement joins TRBV16 to TRBJ2-1; no clear D. Germline CDR1 and CDR2: KGHSY and FQNENV. V was clipped by 4 bases and J by 4 bases, with 8 bases between them. The CDR3 totals 13 residues.

The V call is TRBV12-3 or TRBV12-4, the J call TRBJ1-2; D is uncertain. The CDR3 consists of 11 residues. The V end lost 5 bases, the J end lost 8 bases, and 9 bases lay between the germline ends. CDR3 bases: TGTGCCAGCAGTCCCGCAGTAGGCTACACCTTC. Translation: CASSPAVGYTF.

The gene calls are TRBV7-2 and TRBJ2-2; the D gene is possibly TRBD2 (5 bases). Between the trimmed V and J ends, which lost 0 bases and 0 bases, there was a span of 8 bases. Germline CDR1 and CDR2: SGHTA and FQGNSA. The CDR3 is made up of 16 amino acids. The CDR3 DNA follows: TGTGCCAGCAGCTTAGCCCGGGGAGCGAACACCGGGGAGCTGTTTTTT. Protein: CASSLARGANTGELFF.

This clone has a count of ten or more. The chain combines TRBV14 with TRBJ2-7; D ambiguous. V lost 7 bases and J 4 bases, leaving 17 bases between the germline ends. The germline gives CDR1 SGHDN, CDR2 FVKESK. The CDR3 has 14 amino acids. CDR3 loop: CASNPISLEYEQYF. For the CDR3, the DNA is TGTGCCAGCAACCCAATTAGTCTCGAATACGAGCAGTACTTC.

The chain recombines TRBV28 with TRBJ2-7, with 10 bases matching TRBD1. This CDR3 has 13 residues. The germline V gene has CDR1 MDHEN and CDR2 SYDVKM. Trimming took 6 bases from V and 3 from J; bases not matched to a gene: 2. The CDR3 DNA is TGTGCCAGCAGGACAGGGGGCCGCTACGAGCAGTACTTC. This translates into CASRTGGRYEQYF.

The rearrangement links TRBV5-1 to TRBJ2-1; 12 bases are a match to TRBD1. In germline, CDR1 is SGHRS, CDR2 YFSETQ. After removal of 4 bases from V and 8 bases from J, the junction contained 4 bases not matched to a gene. The CDR3 loop spans 14 amino acids. As DNA, the CDR3 is TGCGCCAGCAGCACCGGGACAGGGGGCCATGAGCAGTTCTTC. Translating it yields CASSTGTGGHEQFF. The variable domain in full, completed from reference TRBV5-1 and TRBJ2-1, reads KAGVTQTPRYLIKTRGQQVTLSCSPISGHRSVSWYQQTPGQGLQFLFEYFSETQRNKGNFPGRFSGRQFSNSRSEMNVSTLELGDSALYLCASSTGTGGHEQFFGPGTRLTVL.

CDR3 loop: CASSLPTGTVHGYTF. The CDR3 DNA is TGTGCCAGCAGCCTGCCGACAGGGACGGTTCATGGCTACACCTTC. The chain joins TRBV5-4 to TRBJ1-2, with 7 positions matching TRBD1. This CDR3 is built from 15 residues. In germline, CDR1 is SGHNT, CDR2 YYREEE (reference sequence). V lost 4 bases, J lost 6 bases, and 12 bases stayed unmatched.

This clone has more than one count but fewer than ten. The genes are TRBV2 and TRBJ2-3; 16 positions agree with TRBD2. V gave up 6 bases and J gave up 4 bases; unmatched junction bases: 10. CDR1 is SNHLY, CDR2 FYNNEI, per germline. CDR3 length equals 18 residues. DNA for the CDR3: TGTGCCAGCAGGAAAGGGACTAGCGGGAGGGCTAGCGCAGATACGCAGTATTTT. The encoded protein is CASRKGTSGRASADTQYF.

This chain uses TRBV19 with TRBJ1-1, with D unclear. CDR1 is LNHDA and CDR2 is SQIVND in the germline V gene (reference sequence). V lost 10 bases, J lost 1 base, and 10 bases lay in between. The CDR3 consists of 12 residues. Here the CDR3 reads CAKCRRNTEAFF. In DNA form, the CDR3 reads TGTGCCAAGTGCAGGCGGAACACTGAAGCTTTCTTT.

The rearrangement uses TRBV29-1 and TRBJ1-4; D is uncertain. With 1 base removed from V and 6 bases from J, the gap between germline ends came to 6 bases. CDR1 and CDR2 from the germline V gene are SQVTM and ANQGSEA. The CDR3 has 12 residues. The CDR3 sequence: CSVEGGDEKLFF. The CDR3 coding sequence is TGCAGCGTTGAAGGGGGAGATGAAAAACTGTTTTTT.

The chain uses TRBV9 and TRBJ2-2, with D unresolved. In germline, CDR1 is SGDLS, CDR2 YYNGEE. This CDR3 has 13 residues. Trimming stripped 0 bases from V and 6 bases from J, with 6 bases between. The CDR3 DNA follows: TGTGCCAGCAGCGTAGCTAGTGCCGGGGAGCTGTTTTTT. This gives the protein CASSVASAGELFF.

This chain links TRBV19 with TRBJ2-1; D is undetermined. Trimming took 3 bases from V and 11 from J, leaving 8 bases between them. Per germline, CDR1 LNHDA and CDR2 SQIVND (reference sequence). The CDR3 sequence is 11 residues long. The CDR3 bases are TGTGCCAGTAGTATCCCCCCTAAGCAGTTCTTC. It is translated as CASSIPPKQFF.

This chain connects TRBV19 to TRBJ1-1; TRBD1 agrees at 8 bases. Germline V gene sequence: CDR1 LNHDA, CDR2 SQIVND (reference sequence). This CDR3 is 16 amino acids long. The junction had 13 bases not matched to a gene; V was cut back by 3 bases and J by 7 bases. DNA for the CDR3: TGTGCCAGTAGTATCCCTCCCAGGACAGGGACCCGTGAAGCTTTCTTT. Amino acid sequence: CASSIPPRTGTREAFF.

This clone has a handful of counts. The V and J genes are TRBV23-1 and TRBJ2-7, with TRBD1 as a possible D gene (7 bases). TRBV23-1 is assigned to the ORF class and has an uncertain function. The CDR3 extends over 14 amino acids. V was clipped by 3 bases and J by 3 bases, with 12 bases between them. CDR3 nucleotide sequence: TGCGCCAGCAGTCAGGCGGGACAGCACTACGAGCAGTACTTC. Translation: CASSQAGQHYEQYF.